The TCR beta chain described here comes from a study of a mutant IDH1 vaccine in newly diagnosed glioma. Produced via immunoSEQ multiplex PCR; TCRdb's table is partial and in-frame only. The data hold about 60,000 clones, with approximately 80% observed a single time. Comment on this clone: Its specificity is unknown.

Time point specified: week 11, during vaccination. Each dose of the vaccine consisted of 300 ug of mutant IDH1 20-mer peptide, with topical imiquimod. Germline assignment: CDR1 MDHEN and CDR2 SYDVKM. The ends were cut back, 2 bases at V and 6 bases at J, with 21 bases in the middle. This CDR3 region has 17 residues. The genes are TRBV28 and TRBJ2-3; D ambiguous. This clonotype originated in a man aged 25-40 years with glioma. Here the sequenced sample was PBMCs, taken from a glioma patient whose treatment included an IDH1 peptide vaccine. CDR3 protein: CASSLLGSWLVSDTQYF. In DNA, the CDR3 is TGTGCCAGCAGTTTACTGGGGTCGTGGCTTGTCTCTGATACGCAGTATTTT.